The rows below give T cell receptor beta chains drawn from one sample of a study of blood T cell repertoires in COVID-19. TCRdb's copy holds only in-frame clones and misses some; the assay was immunoSEQ multiplex PCR. The sample includes over 130,000 clones, over 70% of them seen just once. The sequenced sample was PBMCs or T cells enriched from blood (not recorded which). The source is a man aged 45-65 years in a cohort exposed to, infected with or recovered from COVID-19 (not recorded which). Both conserved end residues are trimmed from each CDR3.

v_gene: TRBV5-6; j_gene: TRBJ1-5; CDR3aa: ASSSTGDNQPQH
v_gene: TRBV29-1; j_gene: TRBJ1-2; CDR3aa: SAEAREDKGYT
v_gene: TRBV7-9; j_gene: TRBJ1-5; CDR3aa: ASSSPLTGHQPQH
v_gene: TRBV28; j_gene: TRBJ2-5; CDR3aa: ASSLAETQY
v_gene: TRBV5-6; j_gene: TRBJ2-3; CDR3aa: ASSQLGSGSTDTQY
v_gene: TRBV7-9; j_gene: TRBJ1-2; CDR3aa: ASSLVGQDFNYGYT
v_gene: TRBV3-1/TRBV3-2; j_gene: TRBJ1-2; CDR3aa: ASSQDSNYGYT
v_gene: TRBV24-1; j_gene: TRBJ2-3; CDR3aa: ATSDPKTSGSRGTDTQY
v_gene: TRBV7-8; j_gene: TRBJ2-7; CDR3aa: ASSSTGNYEQY
v_gene: TRBV19; j_gene: TRBJ1-5; CDR3aa: ASSITGPSNQPQH
v_gene: TRBV7-9; j_gene: TRBJ1-1; CDR3aa: ASSTRDPEAF
v_gene: TRBV29-1; j_gene: TRBJ2-1; CDR3aa: SVEDGGEQF
v_gene: TRBV27; j_gene: TRBJ1-1; CDR3aa: ASSFTGGGTEAF
v_gene: TRBV5-1; j_gene: TRBJ1-2; CDR3aa: ASSFGQGAGHYGYT
v_gene: TRBV5-4; j_gene: TRBJ2-5; CDR3aa: ASSPVQGGFETQY
v_gene: TRBV5-1; j_gene: TRBJ2-3; CDR3aa: ASSLDRSDTQY
v_gene: TRBV28; j_gene: TRBJ2-1; CDR3aa: ASSWGLAGVFGPYNEQF
v_gene: TRBV7-8; j_gene: TRBJ2-1; CDR3aa: ASSLFADNNEQF
v_gene: TRBV27; j_gene: TRBJ1-2; CDR3aa: ASRGTGFYGYT
v_gene: TRBV28; j_gene: TRBJ1-1; CDR3aa: ASSLQGEVTEAF
v_gene: TRBV9; j_gene: TRBJ2-2; CDR3aa: ASAVAGFAGELF
v_gene: TRBV5-1; j_gene: TRBJ2-1; CDR3aa: ASSLTGQGGNEQF
v_gene: TRBV7-9; j_gene: TRBJ1-5; CDR3aa: ASSPGGRDNQPQH
v_gene: TRBV7-3; j_gene: TRBJ2-2; CDR3aa: ASSLTSGRQGGELF
v_gene: TRBV6-5; j_gene: TRBJ1-5; CDR3aa: ASSPGTGSQPQH
v_gene: TRBV6-5; j_gene: TRBJ2-2; CDR3aa: ASRPGQVLTGELF
v_gene: TRBV3-1/TRBV3-2; j_gene: TRBJ1-2; CDR3aa: ASTFEMTDRYT
v_gene: TRBV6-5; j_gene: TRBJ2-7; CDR3aa: ASSTGGQTYEQY
v_gene: TRBV21-1; j_gene: TRBJ2-1; CDR3aa: ASSKAQEHGLDNEQF
v_gene: TRBV6-2/TRBV6-3; j_gene: TRBJ1-5; CDR3aa: ASSYSRRTATPESQPQH
v_gene: TRBV4-3; j_gene: TRBJ2-1; CDR3aa: ASSPADGQLYNEQF
v_gene: TRBV30; j_gene: TRBJ2-7; CDR3aa: AWSSGQGPYEQY
v_gene: TRBV4-1; j_gene: TRBJ2-7; CDR3aa: ASSQEPTGFSSEQY
v_gene: TRBV9; j_gene: TRBJ2-3; CDR3aa: ASSSHPGDTDTQY
v_gene: TRBV4-2; j_gene: TRBJ1-2; CDR3aa: ASSQDLGLDYGYT
v_gene: TRBV5-4; j_gene: TRBJ2-6; CDR3aa: ASSLDQGTGANVLT
v_gene: TRBV7-6; j_gene: TRBJ2-3; CDR3aa: ASSLYRGSTDTQY
v_gene: TRBV12-3/TRBV12-4; j_gene: TRBJ1-1; CDR3aa: ASSFTGNTEAF
v_gene: TRBV2; j_gene: TRBJ1-2; CDR3aa: AGTGANYGYT
v_gene: TRBV11-2; j_gene: TRBJ2-5; CDR3aa: ASSRYGDGSETQY
v_gene: TRBV4-2; j_gene: TRBJ1-4; CDR3aa: ASSQNFLARGGMSEKLF
v_gene: TRBV21-1; j_gene: TRBJ1-6; CDR3aa: ASSKEGGGSNSPLH
v_gene: TRBV5-4; j_gene: TRBJ2-7; CDR3aa: ASSNNIGEQY
v_gene: TRBV19; j_gene: TRBJ2-7; CDR3aa: ASSTSVEQY
v_gene: TRBV25-1; j_gene: TRBJ2-7; CDR3aa: ASSTTRDKTYEQY
v_gene: TRBV19; j_gene: TRBJ2-1; CDR3aa: ASSMLAALSTLINEQF
v_gene: TRBV14; j_gene: TRBJ2-1; CDR3aa: ASSQRLAGYNEQF
v_gene: TRBV5-4; j_gene: TRBJ2-3; CDR3aa: ASRLSGSDTQY
v_gene: TRBV29-1; j_gene: TRBJ1-1; CDR3aa: SVEANTEAF
v_gene: TRBV20-1; j_gene: TRBJ1-5; CDR3aa: SASNRGGSNQPQH
v_gene: TRBV28; j_gene: TRBJ2-7; CDR3aa: ASSLDSSYEQY
v_gene: TRBV24-1; j_gene: TRBJ2-7; CDR3aa: ATSAPVSYEQY
v_gene: TRBV18; j_gene: TRBJ2-3; CDR3aa: ASSPVGTGGTDTQY